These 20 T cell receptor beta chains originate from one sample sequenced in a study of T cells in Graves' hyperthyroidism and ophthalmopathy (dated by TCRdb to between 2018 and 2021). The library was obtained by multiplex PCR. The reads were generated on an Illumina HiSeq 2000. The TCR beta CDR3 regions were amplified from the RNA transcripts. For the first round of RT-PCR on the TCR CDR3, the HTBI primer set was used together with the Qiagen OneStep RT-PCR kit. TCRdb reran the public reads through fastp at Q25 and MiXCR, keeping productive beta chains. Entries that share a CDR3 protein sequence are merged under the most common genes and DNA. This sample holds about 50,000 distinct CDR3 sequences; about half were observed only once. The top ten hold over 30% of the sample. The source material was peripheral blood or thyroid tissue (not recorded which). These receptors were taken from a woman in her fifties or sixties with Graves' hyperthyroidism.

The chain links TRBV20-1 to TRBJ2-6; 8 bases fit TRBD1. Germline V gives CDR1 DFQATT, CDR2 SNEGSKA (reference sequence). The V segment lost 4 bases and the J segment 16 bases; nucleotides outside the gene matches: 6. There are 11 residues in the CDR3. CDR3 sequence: CSAIDRGVLTF. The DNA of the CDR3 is TGCAGTGCTATCGACAGGGGAGTACTGACTTTC.

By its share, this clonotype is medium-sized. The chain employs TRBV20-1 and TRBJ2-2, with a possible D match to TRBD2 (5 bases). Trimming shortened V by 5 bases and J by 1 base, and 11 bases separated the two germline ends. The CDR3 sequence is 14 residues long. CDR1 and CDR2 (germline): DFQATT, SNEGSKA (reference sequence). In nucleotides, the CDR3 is TGCAGTGCTCCTACTAGACTGAACACCGGGGAGCTGTTTTTT. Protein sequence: CSAPTRLNTGELFF.

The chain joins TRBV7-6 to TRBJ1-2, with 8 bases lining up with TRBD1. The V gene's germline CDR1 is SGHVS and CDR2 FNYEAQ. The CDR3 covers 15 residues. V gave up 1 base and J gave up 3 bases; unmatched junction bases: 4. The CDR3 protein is CASSLGAGGDYGYTF. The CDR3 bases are TGTGCCAGCAGCTTAGGGGCAGGGGGCGACTATGGCTACACCTTC.

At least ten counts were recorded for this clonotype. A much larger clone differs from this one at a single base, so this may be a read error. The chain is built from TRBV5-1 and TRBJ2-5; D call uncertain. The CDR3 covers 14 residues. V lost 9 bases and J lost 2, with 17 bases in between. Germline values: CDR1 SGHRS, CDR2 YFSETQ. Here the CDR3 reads CAISRGLDQETQYF. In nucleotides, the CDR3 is TGCGCCATCAGTAGAGGCCTGGATCAAGAGACCCAGTACTTC.

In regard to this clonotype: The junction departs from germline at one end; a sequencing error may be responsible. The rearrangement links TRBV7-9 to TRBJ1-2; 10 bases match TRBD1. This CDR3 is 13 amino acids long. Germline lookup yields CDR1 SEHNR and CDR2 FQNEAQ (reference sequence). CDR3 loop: CAGSRGTGDRYTF. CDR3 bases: TGTGCCGGCAGCAGAGGGACAGGGGATCGGTACACCTTC.

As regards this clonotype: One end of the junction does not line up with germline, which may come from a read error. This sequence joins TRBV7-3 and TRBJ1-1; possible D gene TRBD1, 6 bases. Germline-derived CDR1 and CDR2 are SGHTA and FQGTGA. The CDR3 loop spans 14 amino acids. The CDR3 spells CANSLEGVATGAFF. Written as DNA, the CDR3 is TGTGCCAACAGCTTGGAGGGGGTGGCCACTGGAGCTTTCTTT.

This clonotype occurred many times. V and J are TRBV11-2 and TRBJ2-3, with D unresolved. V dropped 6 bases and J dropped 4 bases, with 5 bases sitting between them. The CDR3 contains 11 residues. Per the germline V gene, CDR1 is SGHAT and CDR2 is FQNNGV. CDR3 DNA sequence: TGTGCCAGCAGGGTTGCAGATACGCAGTATTTT. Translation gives CASRVADTQYF.

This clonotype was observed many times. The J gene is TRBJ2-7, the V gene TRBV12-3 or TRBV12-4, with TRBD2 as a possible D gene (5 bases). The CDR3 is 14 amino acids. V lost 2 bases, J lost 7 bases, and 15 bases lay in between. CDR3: CASSLTRTESEQYF. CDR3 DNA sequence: TGTGCCAGCAGTTTAACACGGACTGAGTCGGAGCAGTACTTC.

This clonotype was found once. CDR3 loop: CASSSPRTGGEQYF. For the CDR3, the DNA is TGTGCCAGCAGCTCACCAAGGACAGGGGGCGAGCAGTACTTC. The rearrangement links TRBV7-3 to TRBJ2-7; 10 bases agree with TRBD1. The CDR3 extends over 14 amino acids. The V segment lost 4 bases and the J segment 6 bases; nucleotides outside the gene matches: 6. Per the germline V gene, CDR1 is SGHTA and CDR2 is FQGTGA.

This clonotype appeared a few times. The CDR3 is CSARFATGGAGGYTF. In DNA form, the CDR3 reads TGCAGTGCTAGATTTGCTACAGGGGGCGCAGGCGGCTACACCTTC. The chain uses TRBV20-1 and TRBJ1-2, with 9 bases lining up with TRBD1. Germline V gives CDR1 DFQATT, CDR2 SNEGSKA (reference sequence). This CDR3 is built from 15 residues. With 2 bases clipped from V and 8 bases from J, the junction kept 12 bases outside the gene matches.

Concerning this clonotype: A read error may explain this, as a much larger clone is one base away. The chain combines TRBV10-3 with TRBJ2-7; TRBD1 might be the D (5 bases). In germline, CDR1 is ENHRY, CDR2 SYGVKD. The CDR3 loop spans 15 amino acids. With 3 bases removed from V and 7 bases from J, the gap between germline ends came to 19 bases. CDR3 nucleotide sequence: TGTGCCATCAGTGACGGTAGGGGCTCCTACAATGAGCAGTACTTC. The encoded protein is CAISDGRGSYNEQYF.

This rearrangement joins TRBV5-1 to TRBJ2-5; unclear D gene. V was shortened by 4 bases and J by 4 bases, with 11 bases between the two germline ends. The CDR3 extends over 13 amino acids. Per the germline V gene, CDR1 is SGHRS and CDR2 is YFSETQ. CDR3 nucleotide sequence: TGCGCCAGCAGCCTCCTACGGAGAGAGACCCAGTACTTC. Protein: CASSLLRRETQYF.

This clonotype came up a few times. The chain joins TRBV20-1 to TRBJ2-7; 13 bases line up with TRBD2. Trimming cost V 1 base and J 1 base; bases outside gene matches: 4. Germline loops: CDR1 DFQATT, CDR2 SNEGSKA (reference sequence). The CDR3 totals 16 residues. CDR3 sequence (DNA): TGCAGTGCTAGAGCCGTGACTAGCGGGAGGTCCTACGAGCAGTACTTC. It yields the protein CSARAVTSGRSYEQYF.

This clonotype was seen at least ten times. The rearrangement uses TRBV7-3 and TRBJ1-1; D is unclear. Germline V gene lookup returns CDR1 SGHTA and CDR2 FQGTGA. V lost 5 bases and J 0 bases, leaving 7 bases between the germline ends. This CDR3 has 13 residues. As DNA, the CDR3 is TGTGCCAGCAGCCAACAGATGAACACTGAAGCTTTCTTT. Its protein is CASSQQMNTEAFF.

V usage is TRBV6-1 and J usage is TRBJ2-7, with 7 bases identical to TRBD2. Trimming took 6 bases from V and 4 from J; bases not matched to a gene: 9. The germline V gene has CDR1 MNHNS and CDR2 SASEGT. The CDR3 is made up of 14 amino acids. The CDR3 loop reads CASRTGGDSYEQYF. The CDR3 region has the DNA TGTGCCAGCAGGACGGGGGGTGATTCTTACGAGCAGTACTTC.

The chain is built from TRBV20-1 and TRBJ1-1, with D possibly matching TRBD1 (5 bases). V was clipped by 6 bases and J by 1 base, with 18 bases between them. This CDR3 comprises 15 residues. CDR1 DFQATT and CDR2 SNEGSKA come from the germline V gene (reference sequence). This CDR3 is CSARAGRGENTEAFF. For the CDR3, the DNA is TGCAGTGCCAGGGCAGGGAGGGGAGAGAACACTGAAGCTTTCTTT.

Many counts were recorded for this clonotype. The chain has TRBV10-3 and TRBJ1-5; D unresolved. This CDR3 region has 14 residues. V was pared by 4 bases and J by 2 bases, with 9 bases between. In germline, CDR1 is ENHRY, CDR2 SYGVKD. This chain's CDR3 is CAISAGDGNQPQHF. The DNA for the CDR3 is TGTGCCATCAGTGCTGGGGATGGCAATCAGCCCCAGCATTTT.

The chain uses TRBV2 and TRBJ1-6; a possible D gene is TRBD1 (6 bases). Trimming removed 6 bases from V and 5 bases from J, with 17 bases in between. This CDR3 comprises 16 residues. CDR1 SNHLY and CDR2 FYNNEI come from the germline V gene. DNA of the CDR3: TGTGCCAGCAGCGTAGGGGGTCAGGGGCATAATTCACCCCTCCACTTT. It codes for CASSVGGQGHNSPLHF.

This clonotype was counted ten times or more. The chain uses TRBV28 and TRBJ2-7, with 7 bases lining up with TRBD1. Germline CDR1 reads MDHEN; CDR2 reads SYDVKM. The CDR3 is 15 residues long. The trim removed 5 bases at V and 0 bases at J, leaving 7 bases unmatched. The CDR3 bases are TGTGCCAGCAGTCGACAGGGCTTCTCCTCCTACGAGCAGTACTTC. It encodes CASSRQGFSSYEQYF.

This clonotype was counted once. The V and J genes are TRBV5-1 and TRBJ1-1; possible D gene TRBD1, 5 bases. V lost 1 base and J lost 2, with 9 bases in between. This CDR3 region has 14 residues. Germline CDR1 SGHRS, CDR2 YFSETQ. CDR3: CASSLRGDNTEAFF. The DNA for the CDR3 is TGCGCCAGCAGCTTGAGGGGTGACAACACTGAAGCTTTCTTT.